This entry describes one T cell receptor (beta chain). V trimming: 0 bases; J trimming: 7 bases; junction bases outside the gene matches: 14. The CDR3 sequence is 18 residues long. Germline CDR1 reads SGHRS; CDR2 reads YFSETQ. The data stem from a study of control samples from healthy donors and cancer patients. Some clones are missing from TCRdb's copy, which holds only in-frame ones; the method was immunoSEQ multiplex PCR. This sample has about 150,000 clones, with roughly 90% found just once. The sequenced sample was blood. The source is a young man in good health. The V and J genes are TRBV5-1 and TRBJ2-1; 9 positions agree with TRBD2. The CDR3 nucleotides are TGCGCCAGCAGCTTGGACGCGGGAGGGCTCTCGGATCAGAATGAGCAGTTCTTC. It codes for CASSLDAGGLSDQNEQFF.